These T cell receptor beta chains were read from a single sample in a study of blood T cell repertoires in COVID-19. Sequencing used immunoSEQ multiplex PCR; TCRdb keeps in-frame clones, though not all of them. The sample yields a few hundred thousand clones, roughly 87% seen once. The source material was PBMCs or T cells enriched from blood (not recorded which). Receptor source: a man aged 18 to 29 with acute COVID-19. The conserved cysteine and the conserved F or W are not part of the CDR3 here. A D gene is named only where the DNA matches it firmly.

>NA|11|TRBV7-3
ASSLLESHEQY
>NA|15|TRBV5-1
ASSFQISTGGNTEAF
>TRBD2|12|TRBV7-2
ASSLSRTSGFQY
>TRBD1|13|TRBV19
ASSTTPGTGETQY
>NA|10|TRBV5-1
ASSRSYNEQF
>NA|10|TRBV10-3
ATQGSNGELF
>NA|13|TRBV5-5
ASSPGTPMNTEAF
>NA|12|TRBV3-1/TRBV3-2
ASSPQSDTGELF
>TRBD2|13|TRBV5-4
ASSLGTSVSYEQY
>NA|13|TRBV24-1
ATSDSGQTNYGYT
>NA|14|TRBV4-2
ASSQDLGGSREKLF
>NA|11|TRBV5-1
ASSLDGGVTLH
>NA|12|TRBV11-2
ASSLVRRAGELF
>TRBD1|15|TRBV14
ASSQDKDRANPYEQY
>NA|13|TRBV21-1
ASSISRGAGNTIY
>TRBD2|13|TRBV6-4
ASSGTSGSYNEQF
>TRBD1|11|TRBV30
AWSPGQGAEQY
>NA|13|TRBV11-2
ASSLAGDSYNEQF
>NA|11|TRBV18
ASSADPSAALH
>TRBD1|13|TRBV14
ASIPGGPAKNIQY
>NA|11|TRBV29-1
SVVRPLNTEAF
>TRBD2|12|TRBV5-6
ASSFLAGGYEQY
>TRBD1|9|TRBV28
ASSQTGRAF
>TRBD2|14|TRBV7-2
ASSSPTSGRSYEQY
>TRBD1|13|TRBV7-9
ASSLVGQGSTEAF
>NA|9|TRBV2
ASSVAWEQY
>TRBD2|13|TRBV25-1
ASPSETSGRETQY
>TRBD2|18|TRBV28
ASSPLWGTSGSSGANVLT
>NA|10|TRBV25-1
ASSFAGDGYT
>NA|14|TRBV7-6
ASSLDSGDSGNTIY
>NA|10|TRBV18
ASSPSNQPQH
>NA|14|TRBV7-2
ASSLRAILAKNIQY
>NA|13|TRBV7-9
ASSLAWRTGDTQY
>TRBD2|18|TRBV27
ASSFSPGLAGGLGYNEQF
>NA|12|TRBV9
ASGPGDGYSEQY
>NA|13|TRBV30
AWSPGDGAYNEQF
>TRBD2|13|TRBV5-1
ASSRTSGGQETQY
>TRBD1|13|TRBV27
ASSLRRDRDYGYT
>NA|11|TRBV9
ASSLGGTGELF
>NA|12|TRBV24-1
ATSGAGVNQPQH
>TRBD1|12|TRBV5-1
ASTLGTGNYGYT
>NA|11|TRBV25-1
ASSEIRNSPLH
>NA|12|TRBV10-3
AISEAGPTDTQY
>NA|12|TRBV28
ASRRVATNEKLF
>NA|13|TRBV14
ASSPRLVANTEAF
>NA|12|TRBV2
ASSVERGMNEQF
>TRBD1|12|TRBV9
ASSAAGTGDGYT
>TRBD2|15|TRBV4-1
ASSRTGAGGAMETQY
>NA|12|TRBV4-1
ASSQDPAVREQF
>NA|12|TRBV5-1
ASSLEGVYNEQF
>TRBD1|11|TRBV25-1
ASCTGDTGELF
>NA|10|TRBV12-3/TRBV12-4
ASSQNTGELF
>NA|11|TRBV4-1
ASSQVRLNEQF